This T cell receptor (beta chain) was found in a study of blood T cells in healthy people across ages (dated by TCRdb to the mid-2010s). Concerning the study at large: In model experiments, template switching captured about one uniquely barcoded TCR beta cDNA molecule for every two T cells. Age-related changes in TCR beta repertoire diversity were measured in the study by deep sequencing normalized with unique cDNA molecular identifiers. Donors were grouped into four age groups: young (average approximately 16 years), middle-aged (approximately 41), aged (roughly 67) and long-lived (approximately 81). To avoid experimental bias, donors of different ages were distributed randomly across sequencing lanes. Using the same blood draw, the study looked at two additional independent replicas of 1 million unique cDNA reads for two donors, one aged 18 to 30 and the other aged 80 or older.

CDR1 and CDR2 (SGHTA, FQGNSA) derive from the germline V gene. V is cut by 8 bases and J by 6 bases, and the space between the germline ends is 7 bases. The CDR3 spans 10 residues, from the cysteine through the phenylalanine. Only CDR3 DNA remains: 30 bases, in frame from the first base. The library relied on 5' RACE. The reads were generated on an Illumina HiSeq 2500. A second roughly 7 to 11 cycle PCR used a sample-barcoded 5' primer and a J-beta primer mix. A template-switch 5' adaptor carrying 12 random nucleotides introduced a unique molecular identifier onto each TCR beta cDNA molecule. At least 2.5 million CDR3-containing paired-end reads were obtained from each sample. All of the RNA was converted into first-strand cDNA using the Mint cDNA synthesis kit, with a TRBC-specific oligonucleotide serving as the primer. Following uracil-DNA glycosylase treatment, a first 18-cycle PCR with universal primers M1SS and BC2_uni_R was performed on all cDNA. As for the authors' bioinformatics: For normalization, 1 million high-quality reads were randomly selected from each sample, with every read carrying a distinct molecular identifier. Reads sharing molecular identifiers were discarded rather than binned into consensus sequences. MiTCR, run with a Q25 quality threshold and the strictest error-elimination algorithm, handled CDR3 identification, clonotype clustering and error correction. A nonparametric unseen species model with Euler transformation was used to estimate lower-bound total TCR beta diversity. Clones were called with MiXCR by TCRdb after fastp trimmed the public reads at Q25, and only in-frame beta chains were retained. Entries are consolidated by CDR3 protein sequence, retaining the most common genes and DNA. The authors' filters were not applied to this entry. For this sample there are about 1.7 million distinct CDR3 sequences; approximately 30% appear just once. The top ten clones comprise about 8% of the sample.

In the case of this clonotype: The target of this receptor is not known. With only one base between it and a far larger clone, this is likely a read error.

Overall results and qualifications from the work: Donor CMV infection status was unknown, potentially confounding age-related changes in expanded clonotypes. Compared with the aged group, the long-lived group had more naive CD4+ T cells, fewer expanded clones and increased TCR diversity, suggesting age selection. Observed TCR beta diversity per million T cells fell roughly linearly with age, and a significant reduction was already apparent by age roughly 40. Estimates of total diversity based on one million sequenced T cells were considered lower bounds and underestimates. Bulk unsorted PBMC profiling prevented conclusive comparison of naive and antigen-experienced compartments. There was a strong correlation between observed TCR beta diversity and the percentage of naive T cells measured by flow cytometry.

Donors were 39 systemically healthy Caucasian individuals from Russia aged about 6 to 100 years. Ten milliliters of peripheral blood were drawn from each donor into EDTA-treated Vacutainer tubes. Ficoll-Paque density-gradient centrifugation was used to isolate PBMCs, with at least 6 million per sample. Trizol reagent was used to extract total RNA from PBMCs, with at least 5 micrograms per sample. For every donor, an aliquot of PBMCs went through flow cytometry to measure the percentages of naive CD45RAhigh/CD27high T cells. The receptor's source is a woman in her 30s in good health. The sample was blood. The chain links TRBV7-2 with TRBJ2-5, with the D call perhaps TRBD1 or TRBD2, each one matching 6 bases. The DNA sequence follows: TGTGCCAGCGGGGGGCAGACCCAGTACTTC. This gives the protein CASGGQTQYF.